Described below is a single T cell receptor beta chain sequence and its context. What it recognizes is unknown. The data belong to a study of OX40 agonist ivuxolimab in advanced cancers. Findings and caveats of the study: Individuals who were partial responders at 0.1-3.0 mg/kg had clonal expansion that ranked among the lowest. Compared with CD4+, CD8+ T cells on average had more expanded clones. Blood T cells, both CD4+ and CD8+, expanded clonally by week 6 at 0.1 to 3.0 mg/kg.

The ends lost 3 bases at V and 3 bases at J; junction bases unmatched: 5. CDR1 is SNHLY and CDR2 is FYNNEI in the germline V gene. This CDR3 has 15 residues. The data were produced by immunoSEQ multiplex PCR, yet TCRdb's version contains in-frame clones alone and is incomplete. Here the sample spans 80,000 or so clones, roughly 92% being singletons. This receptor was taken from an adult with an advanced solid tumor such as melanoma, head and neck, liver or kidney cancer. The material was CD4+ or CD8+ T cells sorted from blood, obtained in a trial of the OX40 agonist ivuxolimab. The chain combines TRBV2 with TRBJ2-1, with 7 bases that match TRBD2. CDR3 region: CASSDAGVYYNEQFF. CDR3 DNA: TGTGCCAGCAGTGACGCGGGAGTTTACTACAATGAGCAGTTCTTC.